This TCR beta chain is drawn from a study of T cells in localized non-small cell lung cancer. Worth noting for this clone: Antigen specificity is unknown.

Only in-frame clones appear in the TCRdb table, and some are missing; sequencing was by immunoSEQ multiplex PCR. This table has some 970 clones, less than 25% appearing once. Study outcomes and limitations: With higher T cell density in blood came longer overall survival.

Germline V gives CDR1 GTSNPN, CDR2 SVGIG (reference sequence). V gave up 2 bases and J gave up 2 bases, with 12 bases separating them. This CDR3 is built from 14 residues. Taken at least 2 cm from the tumor margin, the adjacent lung showed no atypia. This chain joins TRBV30 and TRBJ1-2; D unclear. This sequence originates from a female donor of 60 years or more with stage I lung adenocarcinoma. Material: normal lung tissue next to the tumor, obtained before any cancer treatment. In DNA, the CDR3 is TGTGCCTGGAGTCTCCGACGGGAGAACTATGGCTACACCTTC. Translating gives CAWSLRRENYGYTF.